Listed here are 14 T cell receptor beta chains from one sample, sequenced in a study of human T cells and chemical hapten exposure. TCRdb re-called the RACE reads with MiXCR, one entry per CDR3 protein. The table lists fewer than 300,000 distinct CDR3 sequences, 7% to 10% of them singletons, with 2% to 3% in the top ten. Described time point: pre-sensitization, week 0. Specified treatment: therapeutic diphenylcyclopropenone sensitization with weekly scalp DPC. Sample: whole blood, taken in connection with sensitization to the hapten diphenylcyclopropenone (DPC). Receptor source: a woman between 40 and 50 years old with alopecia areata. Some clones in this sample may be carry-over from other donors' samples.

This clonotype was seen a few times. The CDR3 nucleotides are TGTGCCAGCAATTCCCCGGCTAGCGGGAGGATCTACGAGCAGTACTTC. This gives the protein CASNSPASGRIYEQYF. This sequence joins TRBV6-2 or TRBV6-3 and TRBJ2-7, with 11 bases that match TRBD2. J gave up 3 bases and V 7 bases, and 11 bases lay outside the gene matches. Germline V lookup: CDR1 MNHEY, CDR2 SVGEGT. The CDR3 is 16 residues long.

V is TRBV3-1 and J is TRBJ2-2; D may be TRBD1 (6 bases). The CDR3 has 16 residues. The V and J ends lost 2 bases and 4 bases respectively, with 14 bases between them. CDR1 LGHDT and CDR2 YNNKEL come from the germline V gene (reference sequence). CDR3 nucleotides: TGTGCCAGCAGCCAACCTCAGGGGACCGGCACCGGGGAGCTGTTTTTT. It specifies CASSQPQGTGTGELFF. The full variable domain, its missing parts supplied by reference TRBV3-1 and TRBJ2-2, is DTAVSQTPKYLVTQMGNDKSIKCEQNLGHDTMYWYKQDSKKFLKIMFSYNNKELIINETVPNRFSPKSPDKAHLNLHINSLELGDSAVYFCASSQPQGTGTGELFFGEGSRLTVL.

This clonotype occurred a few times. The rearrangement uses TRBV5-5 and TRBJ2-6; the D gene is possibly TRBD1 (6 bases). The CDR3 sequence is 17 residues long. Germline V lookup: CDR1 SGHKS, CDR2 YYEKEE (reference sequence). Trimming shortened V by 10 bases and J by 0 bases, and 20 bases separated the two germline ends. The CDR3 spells CAVQRTATLSGANVLTF. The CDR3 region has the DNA TGTGCCGTGCAGCGGACAGCTACACTCTCTGGGGCCAACGTCCTGACTTTC.

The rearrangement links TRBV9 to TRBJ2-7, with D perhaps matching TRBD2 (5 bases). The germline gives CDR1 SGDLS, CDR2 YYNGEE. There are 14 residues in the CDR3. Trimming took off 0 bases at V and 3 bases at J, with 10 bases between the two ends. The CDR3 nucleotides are TGTGCCAGCAGCGTAGGGCAGAGCGGCTACGAGCAGTACTTC. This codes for CASSVGQSGYEQYF.

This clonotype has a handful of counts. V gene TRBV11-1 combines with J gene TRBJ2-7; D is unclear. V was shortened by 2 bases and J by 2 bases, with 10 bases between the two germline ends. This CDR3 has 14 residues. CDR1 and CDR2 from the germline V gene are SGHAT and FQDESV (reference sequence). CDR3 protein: CASSLKVGPYEQYF. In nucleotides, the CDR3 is TGTGCCAGCAGCTTAAAAGTAGGCCCCTACGAGCAGTACTTC.

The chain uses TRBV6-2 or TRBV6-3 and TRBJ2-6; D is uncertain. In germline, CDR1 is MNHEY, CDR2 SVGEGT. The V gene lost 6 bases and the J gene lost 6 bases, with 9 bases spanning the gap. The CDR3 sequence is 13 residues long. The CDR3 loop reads CASRRELANVLTF. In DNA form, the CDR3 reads TGTGCCAGCAGAAGAGAATTGGCCAACGTCCTGACTTTC.

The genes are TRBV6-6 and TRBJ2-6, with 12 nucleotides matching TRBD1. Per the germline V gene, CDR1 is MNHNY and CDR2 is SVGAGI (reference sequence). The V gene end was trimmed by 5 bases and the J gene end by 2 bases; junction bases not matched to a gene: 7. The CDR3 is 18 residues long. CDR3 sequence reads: CASSTWGQGAPGANVLTF. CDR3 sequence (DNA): TGTGCCAGCAGTACCTGGGGACAGGGGGCACCTGGGGCCAACGTCCTGACTTTC.

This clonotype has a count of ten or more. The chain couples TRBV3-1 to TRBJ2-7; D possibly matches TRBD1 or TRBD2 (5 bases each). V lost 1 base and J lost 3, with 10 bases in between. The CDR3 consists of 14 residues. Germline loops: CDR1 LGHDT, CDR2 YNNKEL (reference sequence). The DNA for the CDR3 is TGTGCCAGCAGCCAAGGGGACGGACTCTACGAGCAGTACTTC. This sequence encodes CASSQGDGLYEQYF.

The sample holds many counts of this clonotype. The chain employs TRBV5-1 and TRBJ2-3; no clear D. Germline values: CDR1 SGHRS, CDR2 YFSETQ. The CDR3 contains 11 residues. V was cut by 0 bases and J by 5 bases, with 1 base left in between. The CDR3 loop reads CASSLEDTQYF. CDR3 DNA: TGCGCCAGCAGCTTGGAAGATACGCAGTATTTT. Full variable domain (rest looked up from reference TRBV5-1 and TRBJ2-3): KAGVTQTPRYLIKTRGQQVTLSCSPISGHRSVSWYQQTPGQGLQFLFEYFSETQRNKGNFPGRFSGRQFSNSRSEMNVSTLELGDSALYLCASSLEDTQYFGPGTRLTVL.

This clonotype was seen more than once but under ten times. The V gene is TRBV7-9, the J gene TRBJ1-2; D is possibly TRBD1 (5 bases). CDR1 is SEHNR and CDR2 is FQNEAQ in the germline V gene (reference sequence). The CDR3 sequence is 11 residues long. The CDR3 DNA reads TGTGCGGGGGAACAGAACTATGGCTACACCTTC. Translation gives CAGEQNYGYTF.

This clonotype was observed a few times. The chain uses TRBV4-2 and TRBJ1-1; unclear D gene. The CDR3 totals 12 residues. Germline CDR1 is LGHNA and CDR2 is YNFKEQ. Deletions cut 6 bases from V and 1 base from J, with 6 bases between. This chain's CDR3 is CASSAWNTEAFF. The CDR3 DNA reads TGTGCCAGCAGTGCCTGGAACACTGAAGCTTTCTTT.

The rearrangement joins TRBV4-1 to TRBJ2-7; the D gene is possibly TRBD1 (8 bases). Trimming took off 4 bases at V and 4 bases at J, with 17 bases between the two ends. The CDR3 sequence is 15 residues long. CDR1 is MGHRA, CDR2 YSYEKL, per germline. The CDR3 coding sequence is TGCGCCAGCAGCCTCGAACAGGGGGGGGGATACGAGCAGTACTTC. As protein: CASSLEQGGGYEQYF.

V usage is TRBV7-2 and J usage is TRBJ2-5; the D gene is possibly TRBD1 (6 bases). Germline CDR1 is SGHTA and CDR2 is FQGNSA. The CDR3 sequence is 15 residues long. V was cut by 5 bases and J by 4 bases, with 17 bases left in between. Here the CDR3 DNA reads TGTGCCAGCAGCGAAGGGGGTGCGAAGGGAGAGACCCAGTACTTC. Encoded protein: CASSEGGAKGETQYF.

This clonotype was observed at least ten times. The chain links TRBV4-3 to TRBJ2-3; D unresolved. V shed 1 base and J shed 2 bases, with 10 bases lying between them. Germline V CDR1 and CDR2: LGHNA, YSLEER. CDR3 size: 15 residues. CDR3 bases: TGCGCCAGCAGCCAAGCTCACACCTTCACAGATACGCAGTATTTT. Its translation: CASSQAHTFTDTQYF.